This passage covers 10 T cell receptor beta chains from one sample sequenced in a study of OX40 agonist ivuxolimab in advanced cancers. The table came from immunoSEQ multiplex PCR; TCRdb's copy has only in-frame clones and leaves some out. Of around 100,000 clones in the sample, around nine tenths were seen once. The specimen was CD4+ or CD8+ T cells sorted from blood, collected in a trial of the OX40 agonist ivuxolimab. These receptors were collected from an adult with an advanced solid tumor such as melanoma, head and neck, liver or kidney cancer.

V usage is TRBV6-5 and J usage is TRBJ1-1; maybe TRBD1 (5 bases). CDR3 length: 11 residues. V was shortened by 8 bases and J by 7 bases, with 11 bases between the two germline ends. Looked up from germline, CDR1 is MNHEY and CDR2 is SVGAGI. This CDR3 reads CASSAGLEAFF. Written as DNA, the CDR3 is TGTGCCAGCTCGGCAGGGCTTGAAGCTTTCTTT.

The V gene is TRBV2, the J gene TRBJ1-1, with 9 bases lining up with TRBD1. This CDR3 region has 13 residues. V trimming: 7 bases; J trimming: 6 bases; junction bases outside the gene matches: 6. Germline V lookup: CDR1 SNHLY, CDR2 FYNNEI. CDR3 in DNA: TGTGCCAGCACGGGGACAGGGTTCTCTGAAGCTTTCTTT. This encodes CASTGTGFSEAFF.

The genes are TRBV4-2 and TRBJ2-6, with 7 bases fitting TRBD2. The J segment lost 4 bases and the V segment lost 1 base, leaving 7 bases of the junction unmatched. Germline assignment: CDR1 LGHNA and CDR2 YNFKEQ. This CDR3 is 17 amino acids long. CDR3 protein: CASSQVVSGTGANVLTF. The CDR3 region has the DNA TGTGCCAGCAGCCAAGTCGTCAGCGGGACCGGGGCCAACGTCCTGACTTTC.

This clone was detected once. The CDR3 DNA is TGTGCCAGCAGCCAACTTATAGCTAGCGGGGGGAACACAGATACGCAGTATTTT. Its protein is CASSQLIASGGNTDTQYF. The chain carries TRBV4-2 and TRBJ2-3; 11 nucleotides align to TRBD2. The germline CDR1 and CDR2 sequences are LGHNA and YNFKEQ. This CDR3 spans 18 amino acids. With 2 bases clipped from V and 2 bases from J, the junction kept 9 bases outside the gene matches.

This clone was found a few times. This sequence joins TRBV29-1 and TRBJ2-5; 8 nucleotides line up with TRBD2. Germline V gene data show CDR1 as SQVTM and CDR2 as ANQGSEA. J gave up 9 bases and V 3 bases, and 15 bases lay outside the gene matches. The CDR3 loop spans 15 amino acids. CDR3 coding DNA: TGCAGCGTTGAGCAGGGGTTAGCGGGGTTCGGGGCCCAGTACTTC. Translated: CSVEQGLAGFGAQYF. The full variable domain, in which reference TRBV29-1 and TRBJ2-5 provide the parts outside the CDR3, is SAVISQKPSRDICQRGTSLTIQCQVDSQVTMMFWYRQQPGQSLTLIATANQGSEATYESGFVIDKFPISRPNLTFSTLTVSNMSPEDSSIYLCSVEQGLAGFGAQYFGPGTRLLVL.

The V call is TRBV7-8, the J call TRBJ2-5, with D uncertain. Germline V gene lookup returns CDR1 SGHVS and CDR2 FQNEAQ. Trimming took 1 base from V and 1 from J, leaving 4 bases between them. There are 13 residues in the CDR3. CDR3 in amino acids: CASSLVRQETQYF. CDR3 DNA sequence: TGTGCCAGCAGCTTAGTTCGCCAAGAGACCCAGTACTTC. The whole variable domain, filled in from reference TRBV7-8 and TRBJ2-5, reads GAGVSQSPRYKVAKRGQDVALRCDPISGHVSLFWYQQALGQGPEFLTYFQNEAQLDKSGLPSDRFFAERPEGSVSTLKIQRTQQEDSAVYLCASSLVRQETQYFGPGTRLLVL.

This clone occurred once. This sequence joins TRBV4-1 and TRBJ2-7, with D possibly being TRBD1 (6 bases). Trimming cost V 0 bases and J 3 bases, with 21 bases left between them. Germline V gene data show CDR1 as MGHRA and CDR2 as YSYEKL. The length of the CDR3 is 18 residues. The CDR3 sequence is CASSQDTTGALVDYEQYF. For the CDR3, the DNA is TGCGCCAGCAGCCAAGACACGACAGGAGCCTTAGTCGACTACGAGCAGTACTTC.

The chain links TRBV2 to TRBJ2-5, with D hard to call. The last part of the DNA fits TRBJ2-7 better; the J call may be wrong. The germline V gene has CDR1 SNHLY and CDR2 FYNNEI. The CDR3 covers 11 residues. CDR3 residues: CASATPDEQYF. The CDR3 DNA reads TGTGCCAGCGCTACCCCCGACGAGCAGTACTTC.

CDR3 coding DNA: TGTGCCAGCAGTGAATCGGGACAGGGGGGAGAGACCCAGTACTTC. Translation: CASSESGQGGETQYF. V and J are TRBV2 and TRBJ2-5, with TRBD1 matching 11 bases. V was clipped by 2 bases and J by 4 bases; unmatched bases: 3. The CDR3 runs to 15 residues. Germline assignment: CDR1 SNHLY and CDR2 FYNNEI.

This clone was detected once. In DNA form, the CDR3 reads TGTGCCAGCAGCCTATCGGGACTAGCGGGAGGGCCATCTAGCACAGATACGCAGTATTTT. This translates into CASSLSGLAGGPSSTDTQYF. This chain uses TRBV7-3 with TRBJ2-3; 16 bases map to TRBD2. CDR3 length: 20 residues. The germline V gene encodes CDR1 SGHTA and CDR2 FQGTGA. V shed 5 bases, J shed 0 bases, and the junction held 11 bases outside the gene matches.